This T cell receptor beta chain was captured in a study of T cells expressing NK-cell markers (dated by TCRdb to the early 2020s). Describing the broader study: Fewer than ten donors provided sorted CD3+CD56+NKG2C+, CD3+CD56+NKG2C- and CD3+CD56-NKG2C+ T-cell subsets, whose TCR beta-chain repertoires were profiled. Among the eight sequenced donors, seven were HCMV-seropositive and one was HCMV-seronegative. Randomly selected healthy volunteers, three men and five women, were used as the eight sequenced donors. The libraries were sequenced on Illumina HiSeq 2000/2500, MiSeq or NextSeq, producing 2 x 150 bp reads.

Overall study outcomes, separate from this receptor: Those dominant clonotypes were again the most abundant among CD3+CD56-NKG2C+ cells in a few donors, at about 28.3-60.1%. Whether the expanded NKG2C-expressing T cell clones were specific for HCMV antigens remained unclear. For roughly 6 donors, the dominant CD3+CD56+NKG2C+ clonotypes were among the top 10 CD8+ clonotypes and accounted for roughly 1.0-8% of CD8+ T cells.

Concerning this clonotype itself: Its antigen remains unidentified.

There are 17 amino acids in the CDR3, from cysteine to phenylalanine inclusive. No DNA is recorded. Looking up the germline V gene yields CDR1 MDHEN and CDR2 SYDVKM. To determine HCMV serostatus, a commercial ELISA kit was used to detect HCMV-specific IgG in serum. Ficoll density gradient centrifugation was used to isolate peripheral blood mononuclear cells from blood. The instrument given in TCRdb is Illumina HiSeq 2000. 5'RACE template switching, by which a universal primer site and unique molecular identifiers were added, was used to make TCR beta cDNA libraries. cDNA synthesis was primed from the TCR beta constant segment and was followed by two successive PCR amplification steps. As for how the authors treated the data: MIGEC handled demultiplexing of the reads and grouping by UMI, while MiTCR was used to assemble and quantify clonotypes. To exclude erroneous sequences, only TCR cDNA sequences supported by at least two reads were retained. The tcR package was used for downstream repertoire analysis, and clonotypes were matched across fractions by CDR3 nucleotide sequence plus V segment. VDJmatch was used to annotate antigen specificity against VDJdb, with one amino acid substitution in CDR3 allowed. TCRdb reprocessed the reads, reporting each CDR3 protein sequence once and no DNA. What appears here as the V and J calls and clone size reflects TCRdb's work, not the paper's. This sample's table carries 350,000 to 400,000 distinct CDR3 sequences. The leading ten clones occupy around 10% of the sample.

This TCR was recovered from a woman aged 50 to 60 in good health. Donor details come from another sample of the same person, matched by shared clones. This sequence uses TRBV28 and TRBJ2-1; TCRdb outputs TRBD2, but without DNA this stays unchecked. Sequencing was done on a sample of blood T cells: a sorted CD56 or NKG2C T cell subset, CD4+ or CD8+ T cells, or bulk PBMC T cells (not recorded which). The CDR3 loop reads CASSRRTWSSSYNEQFF.